What follows are 29 T cell receptor beta chains derived from one specimen sequenced in a study of breast tumors, draining lymph nodes, adjacent tissues. Breast cancer patients provided tissue from their axillary draining lymph nodes. TCRdb processed the multiplex PCR reads anew with MiXCR; each CDR3 protein has one entry. The sample includes about 89,000 distinct CDR3 sequences, over 25% of them seen just once. Sequenced material: axillary lymph node tissue. The receptor set was obtained from a female donor with breast cancer. Some clones in this sample may be carry-over from other donors' samples.

This clonotype turned up a few times. This chain links TRBV7-2 with TRBJ2-1, with 7 bases identical to TRBD1. Germline loops: CDR1 SGHTA, CDR2 FQGNSA. The V and J ends lost 5 bases and 6 bases, in that order; junction bases with no gene match: 13. The CDR3 has 16 residues. This CDR3 reads CASSPTGTFGPNEQFF. The CDR3 DNA sequence: TGTGCCAGCAGCCCGACAGGGACATTCGGCCCCAATGAGCAGTTCTTC.

In its sample, this clonotype was seen many times. V usage is TRBV20-1 and J usage is TRBJ2-5; 14 bases are a match to TRBD2. The V gene end was trimmed by 6 bases and the J gene end by 5 bases; junction bases not matched to a gene: 8. Germline V gene sequence: CDR1 DFQATT, CDR2 SNEGSKA (reference sequence). This CDR3 is 15 amino acids long. The CDR3 reads CSAYGTSGRGETQYF. CDR3 nucleotides: TGCAGTGCCTACGGGACTAGCGGGAGAGGTGAGACCCAGTACTTC.

This clonotype was counted a few times. The chain is built from TRBV6-2 or TRBV6-3 and TRBJ2-7; D may be TRBD1 (6 bases). The CDR3 has 15 residues. The V end lost 5 bases, the J end lost 6 bases, and 20 bases lay between the germline ends. Germline assignment: CDR1 MNHEY and CDR2 SVGEGT. The CDR3 sequence is CASSHSPGHRSEQYF. The CDR3 bases are TGTGCCAGCAGTCATTCGCCGGGACACCGTTCCGAGCAGTACTTC.

This clonotype occurred many times. The CDR3 region has the DNA TGTGCCACCAGTGACCCGGGGGGCACAGATACGCAGTATTTT. This sequence encodes CATSDPGGTDTQYF. The genes are TRBV24-1 and TRBJ2-3, with D possibly being TRBD2 (6 bases). The CDR3 totals 14 residues. The V gene lost 4 bases and the J gene lost 1 base, with 8 bases spanning the gap. Germline V gene lookup returns CDR1 KGHDR and CDR2 SFDVKD.

This clonotype was seen repeatedly, ten times or more. The chain uses TRBV30 and TRBJ2-3; D is unresolved. V gave up 3 bases and J gave up 1 base, with 8 bases separating them. CDR1 and CDR2 from the germline V gene are GTSNPN and SVGIG (reference sequence). This CDR3 region has 13 residues. In DNA form, the CDR3 reads TGTGCCTGGAGCCGTACTCGCACAGATACGCAGTATTTT. It specifies CAWSRTRTDTQYF.

This clonotype was recorded at least ten times. The gene calls are TRBV19 and TRBJ2-3; D might be TRBD1 or TRBD2, each matching 6 bases. The CDR3 is 15 residues long. Deletions cut 3 bases from V and 4 bases from J, with 14 bases between. CDR1 is LNHDA, CDR2 SQIVND, per germline (reference sequence). Here the CDR3 reads CASSMGTGAPDTQYF. The CDR3 region has the DNA TGTGCCAGTAGTATGGGCACGGGGGCCCCAGATACGCAGTATTTT.

The chain uses TRBV20-1 and TRBJ1-2, with a possible D match to TRBD1 (6 bases). CDR3 length: 13 residues. Trimming removed 3 bases from V and 5 bases from J, with 13 bases in between. Germline V gives CDR1 DFQATT, CDR2 SNEGSKA (reference sequence). CDR3 protein: CSASPGASYGYTF. CDR3 in DNA: TGCAGTGCTAGCCCGGGGGCTTCATATGGCTACACCTTC.

On this clonotype: At one end the junction does not follow the germline gene, possibly because of a read error. V and J are TRBV11-3 and TRBJ2-5; D uncertain. CDR3 size: 12 residues. The germline gives CDR1 SGHNT, CDR2 YENEEA. The CDR3 here is CAGSASPETQYF. In nucleotides, the CDR3 is TGTGCCGGCAGTGCAAGCCCAGAGACCCAGTACTTC.

The table lists this clonotype with many counts. The V gene is TRBV4-1, the J gene TRBJ2-7, with a possible D match to TRBD1 (5 bases). Trimming shortened V by 0 bases and J by 4 bases, and 13 bases separated the two germline ends. The germline gives CDR1 MGHRA, CDR2 YSYEKL. The CDR3 is made up of 15 amino acids. The CDR3 DNA sequence: TGCGCCAGCAGCCAAGATAGGACAAGGACGTACGAGCAGTACTTC. As protein: CASSQDRTRTYEQYF.

The chain combines TRBV7-9 with TRBJ2-3, with D uncertain. The last part of the DNA fits TRBJ1-5 better; the J call may be wrong. The CDR3 totals 18 residues. Germline-derived CDR1 and CDR2 are SEHNR and FQNEAQ (reference sequence). CDR3 coding DNA: TGTGCCAGCAGCCCGCGGAGCCCTTCAGCGCACGGAACCGATACGCAGCATTTT. It translates to CASSPRSPSAHGTDTQHF.

This clonotype was seen repeatedly, ten times or more. The chain recombines TRBV19 with TRBJ1-5, with TRBD1 identical over 10 bases. The V gene end was trimmed by 3 bases and the J gene end by 2 bases; junction bases not matched to a gene: 10. The CDR3 is 18 amino acids. Germline CDR1 is LNHDA and CDR2 is SQIVND (reference sequence). The CDR3 region has the DNA TGTGCCAGTAGTATTCTGGGACAGGGGCTGTTTGGCAATCAGCCCCAGCATTTT. Amino acids: CASSILGQGLFGNQPQHF.

In its sample, this clonotype was seen many times. The V gene is TRBV7-2, the J gene TRBJ2-1, with D perhaps assigned TRBD1 or TRBD2 (6 bases each). The germline V and J ends were trimmed by 5 bases and 4 bases, with 12 bases remaining between them. Per germline, CDR1 SGHTA and CDR2 FQGNSA. The CDR3 runs to 14 residues. The CDR3, as DNA: TGTGCCAGCAGCGGGGGGACAACTTACAATGAGCAGTTCTTC. It translates to CASSGGTTYNEQFF.

This clonotype was picked up many times. This rearrangement joins TRBV7-6 to TRBJ2-7, with a tentative D call TRBD1 (6 bases). This CDR3 is 18 amino acids long. Between the trimmed V and J ends, which lost 3 bases and 1 base, there was a span of 22 bases. Germline lookup yields CDR1 SGHVS and CDR2 FNYEAQ. Here the CDR3 reads CASSFREGVYSPSYEQYF. CDR3 DNA sequence: TGTGCCAGCAGCTTCAGAGAGGGGGTATACTCACCGTCCTACGAGCAGTACTTC.

This clonotype was recorded a few times. Being one base from a much bigger clone, this may be a read error. The rearrangement uses TRBV6-2 or TRBV6-3 and TRBJ2-2; D gene ambiguous. Germline V gives CDR1 MNHEY, CDR2 SVGEGT. CDR3 size: 11 residues. Trimming removed 5 bases from V and 8 bases from J, with 6 bases in between. The CDR3: CASSPLGELFF. Written as DNA, the CDR3 is TGTGCCAGCAGTCCACTAGGGGAGCTGTTTTTT.

This clonotype has ten or more counts. The chain joins TRBV20-1 to TRBJ2-7, with 10 bases matching TRBD1. Trimming at V came to 6 bases and at J to 1 base, leaving 6 bases not matched to a gene. CDR1 DFQATT and CDR2 SNEGSKA come from the germline V gene (reference sequence). The CDR3 spans 14 residues. The CDR3 region is CSASRDRGSYEQYF. CDR3 nucleotide sequence: TGCAGTGCATCCCGGGACAGGGGATCCTACGAGCAGTACTTC.

With respect to this clonotype: A much more abundant neighbour one base away suggests this may be a read error. The chain joins TRBV7-2 to TRBJ2-6; 12 nucleotides align to TRBD1. CDR1 and CDR2 from the germline V gene are SGHTA and FQGNSA. The CDR3 is 17 residues long. The CDR3 sequence: CASSLMGQGAGANLLTF. The CDR3 bases are TGTGCCAGCAGCTTAATGGGACAGGGGGCTGGGGCCAACCTCCTGACTTTC.

This clonotype has at least ten counts. The chain has TRBV7-9 and TRBJ2-3; 7 bases line up with TRBD2. The CDR3 totals 17 residues. Germline V gene data show CDR1 as SEHNR and CDR2 as FQNEAQ (reference sequence). The trim removed 5 bases at V and 0 bases at J, leaving 11 bases unmatched. CDR3 sequence reads: CASSPNLAGSSTDTQYF. In nucleotides, the CDR3 is TGTGCCAGCAGCCCCAACTTAGCGGGCTCTAGCACAGATACGCAGTATTTT.

About this clonotype: A junction boundary mismatches the germline segment, possibly from a read error. The V call is TRBV6-2 or TRBV6-3, the J call TRBJ2-7, with 10 positions matching TRBD2. This CDR3 has 17 amino acids. The germline V gene has CDR1 MNHEY and CDR2 SVGEGT. The CDR3 DNA reads TGTGCCAGCAGTTACTCCGCTCTAGCGGGAGTCCCCTACGGGCAGTACTTC. As protein: CASSYSALAGVPYGQYF.

J is TRBJ2-6 and V is TRBV5-8; no reliable D call. The V end was cut by 1 base, the J end by 0 bases, with 14 bases between. The CDR3 covers 18 residues. The germline CDR1 and CDR2 sequences are SGHTS and YDEGEE. CDR3 DNA: TGTGCCAGCAGCTTGCCCAGAATACAGAGCTCTGGGGCCAACGTCCTGACTTTC. Its translation is CASSLPRIQSSGANVLTF.

This clonotype has ten or more counts. CDR3 sequence: CASSPRGRSGYTF. The CDR3 nucleotides read TGTGCCAGCAGCCCAAGAGGACGGTCGGGCTACACCTTC. This chain connects TRBV3-1 to TRBJ1-2, with D unresolved. CDR1 LGHDT and CDR2 YNNKEL come from the germline V gene (reference sequence). The CDR3 totals 13 residues. The V end lost 4 bases, the J end lost 8 bases, and 14 bases lay between the germline ends.

The chain couples TRBV6-1 to TRBJ1-1, with TRBD1 matching over 7 bases. After removal of 7 bases from V and 1 base from J, the junction contained 6 bases not matched to a gene. Germline loops: CDR1 MNHNS, CDR2 SASEGT. This CDR3 contains 14 residues. The CDR3 spells CASTTGVTNTEAFF. Here the CDR3 DNA reads TGTGCCAGCACTACAGGGGTTACGAACACTGAAGCTTTCTTT.

As regards this clonotype: One end of the junction fails to match germline, which may point to a read error. This chain connects TRBV25-1 to TRBJ1-6, with D maybe TRBD1 (5 bases). Germline V CDR1 and CDR2: MGHDK, SYGVNS. CDR3 length: 14 amino acids. CDR3 region: CASSVGHYNPPLHF. CDR3 DNA sequence: TGTGCCAGCAGTGTAGGACACTATAATCCACCCCTCCACTTT.

This clonotype was found many times. A much larger clonotype is one base distant, so this may be a read error. The chain carries TRBV20-1 and TRBJ1-5; D is possibly TRBD1 (6 bases). This CDR3 region has 14 residues. Germline V gives CDR1 DFQATT, CDR2 SNEGSKA (reference sequence). The CDR3 DNA follows: TGCAGTGCTGGAGACGGACAGCCGAATCAGCCCCAGCATTTT. As protein: CSAGDGQPNQPQHF.

This clonotype was seen ten or more times. The chain couples TRBV7-3 to TRBJ1-2; 10 nucleotides line up with TRBD1. Trimming removed 3 bases from V and 5 bases from J; junction bases left unmatched: 9. Germline-derived CDR1 and CDR2 are SGHTA and FQGTGA. The CDR3 spans 16 residues. In DNA form, the CDR3 reads TGTGCCAGCAGCTTGAGGGCCCCGGGACAGGGGTATGGCTACACCTTC. Protein sequence: CASSLRAPGQGYGYTF.

This chain connects TRBV6-2 or TRBV6-3 to TRBJ2-1; 10 bases align to TRBD2. Germline V gives CDR1 MNHEY, CDR2 SVGEGT. Trimming took 5 bases from V and 4 from J; bases not matched to a gene: 5. The CDR3 is 15 amino acids. The CDR3 region is CASSGAGGSYNEQFF. The DNA of the CDR3 is TGTGCCAGCAGTGGAGCGGGAGGGAGTTACAATGAGCAGTTCTTC.

This clonotype was observed at least ten times. The chain combines TRBV20-1 with TRBJ2-5; no definite D call. The germline V gene encodes CDR1 DFQATT and CDR2 SNEGSKA (reference sequence). The length of the CDR3 is 13 residues. V was clipped by 7 bases and J by 3 bases, with 15 bases between them. CDR3 region: CSVPETRKETQYF. The CDR3 bases are TGCAGTGTCCCGGAGACCAGAAAAGAGACCCAGTACTTC.

This clonotype has at least ten counts. The chain uses TRBV20-1 and TRBJ2-2, with TRBD2 matching 8 bases. J was trimmed by 6 bases and V by 1 base; bases with no gene match: 7. Germline V gene lookup returns CDR1 DFQATT and CDR2 SNEGSKA (reference sequence). CDR3 length: 15 residues. CDR3 protein: CSARGGGGSSGELFF. CDR3 sequence (DNA): TGCAGTGCTAGAGGCGGCGGGGGGTCGTCCGGGGAGCTGTTTTTT.

Many counts were recorded for this clonotype. The gene calls are TRBV7-2 and TRBJ2-1, with TRBD2 identical over 9 bases. The CDR3 covers 16 residues. With 3 bases clipped from V and 4 bases from J, the junction kept 7 bases outside the gene matches. Germline V gives CDR1 SGHTA, CDR2 FQGNSA. The CDR3: CASSFLAGEVYNEQFF. The CDR3 DNA reads TGTGCCAGCAGCTTTTTAGCGGGAGAGGTATACAATGAGCAGTTCTTC.

This clonotype occurred many times. This chain connects TRBV20-1 to TRBJ2-7, with a possible D match to TRBD2 (6 bases). Germline V gene data show CDR1 as DFQATT and CDR2 as SNEGSKA (reference sequence). Trimming pared 4 bases from V and 3 bases from J, leaving 28 bases between. The CDR3 extends over 18 amino acids. The CDR3 DNA reads as TGCAGTGCTACTAGTAGCGGTACTAACGGGGCCGTACTCTACGAGCAGTACTTC. Its protein product is CSATSSGTNGAVLYEQYF.